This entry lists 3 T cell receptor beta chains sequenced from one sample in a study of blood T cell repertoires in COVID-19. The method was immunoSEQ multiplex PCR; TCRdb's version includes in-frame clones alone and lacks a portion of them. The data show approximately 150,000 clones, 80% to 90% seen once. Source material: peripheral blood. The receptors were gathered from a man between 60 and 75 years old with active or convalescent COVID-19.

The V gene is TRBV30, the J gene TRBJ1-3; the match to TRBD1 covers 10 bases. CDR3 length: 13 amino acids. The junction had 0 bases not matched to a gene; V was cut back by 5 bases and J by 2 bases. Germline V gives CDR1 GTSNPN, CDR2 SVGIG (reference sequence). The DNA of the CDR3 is TGTGCCTGGGACAGGGGGCCTGGAAACACCATATATTTT. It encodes CAWDRGPGNTIYF.

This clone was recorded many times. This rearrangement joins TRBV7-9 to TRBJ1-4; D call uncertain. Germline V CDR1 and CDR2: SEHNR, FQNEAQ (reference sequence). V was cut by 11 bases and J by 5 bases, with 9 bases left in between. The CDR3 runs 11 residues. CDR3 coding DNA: TGTGCCTCCAACTTAAATGAAAAACTGTTTTTT. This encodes CASNLNEKLFF.

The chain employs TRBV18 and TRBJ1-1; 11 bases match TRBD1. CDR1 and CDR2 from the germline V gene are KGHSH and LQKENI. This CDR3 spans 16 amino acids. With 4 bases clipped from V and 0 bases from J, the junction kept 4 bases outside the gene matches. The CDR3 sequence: CASSLGTGGLNTEAFF. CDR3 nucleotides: TGTGCCAGCTCACTGGGGACAGGGGGTCTGAACACTGAAGCTTTCTTT.